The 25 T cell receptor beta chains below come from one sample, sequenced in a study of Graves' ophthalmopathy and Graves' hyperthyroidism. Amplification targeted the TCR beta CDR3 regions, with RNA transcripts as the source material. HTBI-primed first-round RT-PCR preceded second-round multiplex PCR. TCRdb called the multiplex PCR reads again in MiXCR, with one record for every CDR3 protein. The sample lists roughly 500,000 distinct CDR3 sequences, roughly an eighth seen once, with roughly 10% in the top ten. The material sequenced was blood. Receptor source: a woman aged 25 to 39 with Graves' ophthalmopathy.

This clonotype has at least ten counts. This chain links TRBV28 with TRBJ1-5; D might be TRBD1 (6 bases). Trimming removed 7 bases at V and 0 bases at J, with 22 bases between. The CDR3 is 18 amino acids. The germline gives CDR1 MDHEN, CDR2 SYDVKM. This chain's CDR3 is CASTQEGVRWYSNQPQHF. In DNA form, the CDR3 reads TGTGCCAGCACCCAGGAGGGGGTTAGGTGGTATAGCAATCAGCCCCAGCATTTT. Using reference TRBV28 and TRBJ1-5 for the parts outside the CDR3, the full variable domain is DVKVTQSSRYLVKRTGEKVFLECVQDMDHENMFWYRQDPGLGLRLIYFSYDVKMKEKGDIPEGYSVSREKKERFSLILESASTNQTSMYLCASTQEGVRWYSNQPQHFGDGTRLSIL.

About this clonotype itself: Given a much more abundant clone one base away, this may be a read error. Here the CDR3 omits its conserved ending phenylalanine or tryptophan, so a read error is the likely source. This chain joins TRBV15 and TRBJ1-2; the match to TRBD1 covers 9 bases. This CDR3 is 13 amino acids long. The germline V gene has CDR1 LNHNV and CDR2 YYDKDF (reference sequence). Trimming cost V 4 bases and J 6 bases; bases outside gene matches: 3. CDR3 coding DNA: TGTGCCACCAGCAAACGGACAGGGGATGGCTACACCCTC. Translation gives CATSKRTGDGYTL.

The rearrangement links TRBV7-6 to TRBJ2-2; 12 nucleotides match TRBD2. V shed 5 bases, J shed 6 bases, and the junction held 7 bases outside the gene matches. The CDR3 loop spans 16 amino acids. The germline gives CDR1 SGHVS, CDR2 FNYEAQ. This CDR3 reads CASSPSSGGASGELFF. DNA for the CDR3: TGTGCCAGCAGCCCCTCTAGCGGGGGGGCCTCCGGGGAGCTGTTTTTT.

The CDR3 loop is CASTTRVGADQPQHF. DNA for the CDR3: TGTGCCAGCACCACCAGGGTTGGCGCTGATCAGCCCCAGCATTTT. The chain carries TRBV6-2 or TRBV6-3 and TRBJ1-5; TRBD1 is a possible D gene (5 bases). Germline V gene data show CDR1 as MNHEY and CDR2 as SVGEGT. Trimming removed 7 bases from V and 5 bases from J, with 18 bases in between. This CDR3 spans 15 amino acids.

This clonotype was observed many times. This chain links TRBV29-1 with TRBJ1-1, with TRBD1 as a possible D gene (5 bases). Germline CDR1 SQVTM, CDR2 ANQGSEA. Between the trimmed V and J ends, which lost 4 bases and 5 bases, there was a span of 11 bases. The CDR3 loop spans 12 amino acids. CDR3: CSVVRGGTEAFF. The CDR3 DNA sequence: TGCAGCGTTGTTAGGGGCGGGACTGAAGCTTTCTTT.

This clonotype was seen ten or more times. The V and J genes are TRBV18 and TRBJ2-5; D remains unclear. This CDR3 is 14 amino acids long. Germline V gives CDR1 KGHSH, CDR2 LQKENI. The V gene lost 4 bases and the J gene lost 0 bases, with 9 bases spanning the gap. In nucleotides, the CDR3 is TGTGCCAGCTCACGTAGGCGGTACCAAGAGACCCAGTACTTC. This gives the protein CASSRRRYQETQYF.

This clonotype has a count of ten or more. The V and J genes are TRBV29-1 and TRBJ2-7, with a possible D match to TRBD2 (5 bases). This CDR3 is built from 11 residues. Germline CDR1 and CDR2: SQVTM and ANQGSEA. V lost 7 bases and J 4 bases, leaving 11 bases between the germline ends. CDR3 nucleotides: TGCAGCGCGGGCGGAGGTTACGAGCAGTACTTC. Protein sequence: CSAGGGYEQYF.

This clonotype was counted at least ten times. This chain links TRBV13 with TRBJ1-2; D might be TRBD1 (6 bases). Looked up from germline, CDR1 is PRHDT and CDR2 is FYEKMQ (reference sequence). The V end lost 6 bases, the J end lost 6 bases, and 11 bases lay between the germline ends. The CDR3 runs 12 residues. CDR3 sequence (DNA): TGTGCCAGCAGTAGTCCAGGGGATGGCTACACCTTC. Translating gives CASSSPGDGYTF. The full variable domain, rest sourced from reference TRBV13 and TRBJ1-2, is AAGVIQSPRHLIKEKRETATLKCYPIPRHDTVYWYQQGPGQDPQFLISFYEKMQSDKGSIPDRFSAQQFSDYHSELNMSSLELGDSALYFCASSSPGDGYTFGSGTRLTVV.

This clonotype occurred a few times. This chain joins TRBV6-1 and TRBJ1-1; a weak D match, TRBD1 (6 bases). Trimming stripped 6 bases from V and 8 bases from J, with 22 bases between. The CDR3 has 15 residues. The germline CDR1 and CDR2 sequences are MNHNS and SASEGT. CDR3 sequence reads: CASSLAPTGSLEAFF. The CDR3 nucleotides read TGTGCCAGCAGCCTAGCACCGACAGGCTCTCTGGAAGCTTTCTTT.

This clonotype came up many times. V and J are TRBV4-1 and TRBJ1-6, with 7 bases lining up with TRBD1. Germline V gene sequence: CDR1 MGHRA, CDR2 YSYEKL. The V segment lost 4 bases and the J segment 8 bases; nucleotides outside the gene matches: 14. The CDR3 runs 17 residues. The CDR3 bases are TGCGCCAGCAGCCTCCTAGGCAGGGGGAAGCATGATTCACCCCTCCACTTT. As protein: CASSLLGRGKHDSPLHF.

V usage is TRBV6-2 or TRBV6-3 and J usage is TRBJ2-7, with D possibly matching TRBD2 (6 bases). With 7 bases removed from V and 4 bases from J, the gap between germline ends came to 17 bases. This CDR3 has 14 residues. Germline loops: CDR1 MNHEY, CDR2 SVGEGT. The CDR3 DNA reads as TGTGCCAGCACTGCCCACGGAGGGATTTACGAGCAGTACTTC. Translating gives CASTAHGGIYEQYF.

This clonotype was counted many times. CDR3 DNA sequence: TGTGCCAGCAGCTTAAGCAGGGGGCGCGGGGGAAACACCATATATTTT. The encoded protein is CASSLSRGRGGNTIYF. The chain links TRBV11-2 to TRBJ1-3; 8 bases are shared with TRBD1. There are 16 residues in the CDR3. Germline V lookup: CDR1 SGHAT, CDR2 FQNNGV. V dropped 2 bases and J dropped 4; count of bases not matched to a gene: 7.

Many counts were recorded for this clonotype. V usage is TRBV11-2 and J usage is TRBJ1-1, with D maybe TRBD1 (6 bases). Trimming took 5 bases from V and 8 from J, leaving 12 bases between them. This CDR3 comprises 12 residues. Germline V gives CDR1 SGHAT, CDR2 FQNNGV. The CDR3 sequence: CASSARGGEAFF. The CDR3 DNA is TGTGCCAGCAGCGCCAGGGGAGGCGAAGCTTTCTTT.

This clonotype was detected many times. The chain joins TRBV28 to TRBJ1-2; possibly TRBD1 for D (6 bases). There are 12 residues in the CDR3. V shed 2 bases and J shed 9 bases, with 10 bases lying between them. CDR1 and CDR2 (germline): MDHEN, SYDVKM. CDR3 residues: CASSLRGMSYTF. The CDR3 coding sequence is TGTGCCAGCAGTTTAAGGGGGATGAGCTACACCTTC.

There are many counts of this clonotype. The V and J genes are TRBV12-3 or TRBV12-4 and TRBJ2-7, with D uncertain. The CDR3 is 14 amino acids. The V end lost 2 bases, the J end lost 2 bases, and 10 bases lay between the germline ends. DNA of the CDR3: TGTGCCAGCAGTTTAACTGGAGTGCCCTACGAGCAGTACTTC. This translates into CASSLTGVPYEQYF.

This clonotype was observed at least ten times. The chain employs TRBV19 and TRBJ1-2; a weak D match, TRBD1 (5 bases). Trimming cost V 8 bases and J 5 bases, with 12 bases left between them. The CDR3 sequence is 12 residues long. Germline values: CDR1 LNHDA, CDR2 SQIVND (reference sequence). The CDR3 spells CASFRGGYGYTF. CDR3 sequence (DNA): TGTGCCAGTTTTAGGGGAGGATATGGCTACACCTTC. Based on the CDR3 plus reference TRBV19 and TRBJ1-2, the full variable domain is DGGITQSPKYLFRKEGQNVTLSCEQNLNHDAMYWYRQDPGQGLRLIYYSQIVNDFQKGDIAEGYSVSREKKESFPLTVTSAQKNPTAFYLCASFRGGYGYTFGSGTRLTVV.

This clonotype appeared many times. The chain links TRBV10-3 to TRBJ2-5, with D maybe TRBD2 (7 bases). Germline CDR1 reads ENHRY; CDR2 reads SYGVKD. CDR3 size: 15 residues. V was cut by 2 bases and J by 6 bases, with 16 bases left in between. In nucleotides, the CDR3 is TGTGCCATCAGTGAGCCTTGGGGGAGGGGGAAGACCCAGTACTTC. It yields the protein CAISEPWGRGKTQYF.

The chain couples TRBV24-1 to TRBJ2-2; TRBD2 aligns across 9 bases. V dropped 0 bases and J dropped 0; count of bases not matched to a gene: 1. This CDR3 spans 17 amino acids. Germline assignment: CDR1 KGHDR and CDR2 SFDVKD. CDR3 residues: CATSDLLAGTNTGELFF. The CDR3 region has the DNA TGTGCCACCAGTGATTTGCTAGCGGGGACGAACACCGGGGAGCTGTTTTTT.

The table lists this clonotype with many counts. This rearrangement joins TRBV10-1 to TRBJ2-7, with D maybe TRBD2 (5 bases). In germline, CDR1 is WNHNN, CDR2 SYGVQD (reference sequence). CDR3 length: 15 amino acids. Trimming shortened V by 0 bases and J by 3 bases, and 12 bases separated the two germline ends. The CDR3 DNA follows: TGCGCCAGCAGTGAGTCTGTCGGACTGAACTACGAGCAGTACTTC. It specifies CASSESVGLNYEQYF.

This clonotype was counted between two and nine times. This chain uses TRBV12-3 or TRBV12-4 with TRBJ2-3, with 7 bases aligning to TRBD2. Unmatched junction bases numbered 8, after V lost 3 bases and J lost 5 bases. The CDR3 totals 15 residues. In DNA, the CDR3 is TGTGCCAGCAGTTTGACTAGCTCCTCGGGAGATACGCAGTATTTT. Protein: CASSLTSSSGDTQYF.

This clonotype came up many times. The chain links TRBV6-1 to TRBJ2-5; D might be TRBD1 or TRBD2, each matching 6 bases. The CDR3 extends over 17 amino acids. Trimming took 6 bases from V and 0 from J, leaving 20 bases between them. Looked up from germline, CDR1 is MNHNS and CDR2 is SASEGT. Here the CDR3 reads CASSKGGRNGYQETQYF. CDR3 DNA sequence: TGTGCCAGCAGCAAAGGGGGGCGAAATGGGTACCAAGAGACCCAGTACTTC.

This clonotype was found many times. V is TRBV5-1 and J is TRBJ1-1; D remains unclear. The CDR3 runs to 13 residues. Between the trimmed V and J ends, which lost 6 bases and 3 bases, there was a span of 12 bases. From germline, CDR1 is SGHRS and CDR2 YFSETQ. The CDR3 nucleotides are TGCGCCAGCAAGCTAAGAGTTGACACTGAAGCTTTCTTT. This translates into CASKLRVDTEAFF.

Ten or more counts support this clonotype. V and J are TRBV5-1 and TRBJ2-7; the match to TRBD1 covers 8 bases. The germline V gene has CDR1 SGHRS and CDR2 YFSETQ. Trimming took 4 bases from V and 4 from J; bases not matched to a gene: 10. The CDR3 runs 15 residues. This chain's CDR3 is CASSPGQGMVYEQYF. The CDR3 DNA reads TGCGCCAGCAGCCCTGGACAGGGAATGGTTTACGAGCAGTACTTC.

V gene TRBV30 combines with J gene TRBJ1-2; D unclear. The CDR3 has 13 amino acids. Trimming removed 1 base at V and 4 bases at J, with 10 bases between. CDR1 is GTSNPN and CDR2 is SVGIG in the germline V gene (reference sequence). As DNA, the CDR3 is TGTGCCTGGAGTGACGGCAGAAGCTATGGCTACACCTTC. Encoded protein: CAWSDGRSYGYTF.

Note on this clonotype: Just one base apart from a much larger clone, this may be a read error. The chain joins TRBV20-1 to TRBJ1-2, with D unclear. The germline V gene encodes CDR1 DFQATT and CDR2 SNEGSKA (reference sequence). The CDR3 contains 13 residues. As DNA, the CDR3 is TGCAGTGCTTATGCGTGGAAAACGGAAGGCTACGCCTTC. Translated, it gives CSAYAWKTEGYAF.